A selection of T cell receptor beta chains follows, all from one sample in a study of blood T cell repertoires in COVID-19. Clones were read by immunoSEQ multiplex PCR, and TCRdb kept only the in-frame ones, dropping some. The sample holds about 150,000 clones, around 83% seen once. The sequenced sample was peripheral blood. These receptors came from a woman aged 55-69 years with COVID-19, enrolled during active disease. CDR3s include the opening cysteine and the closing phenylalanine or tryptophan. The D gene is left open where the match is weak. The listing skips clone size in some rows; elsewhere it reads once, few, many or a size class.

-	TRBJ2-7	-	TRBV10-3	TGTGCCATCAGTGAGTCGAGACAGGTCTACGAGCAGTACTTC	CAISESRQVYEQYF
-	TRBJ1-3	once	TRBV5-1	TGCGCCAGCAGCCTCGGTGGAGACCGATACTCTGGAAACACCATATATTTT	CASSLGGDRYSGNTIYF
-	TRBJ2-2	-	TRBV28	TGTGCCAGCAGTTTAGGCGGGGCCTCCGGGGAGCTGTTTTTT	CASSLGGASGELFF
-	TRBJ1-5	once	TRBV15	TGTGCCACCAGCAGAGGGGGCAGGGAAAGCAATCAGCCCCAGCATTTT	CATSRGGRESNQPQHF
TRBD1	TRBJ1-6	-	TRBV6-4	TGTGCCAGCAGAGGACAGGGCGAAATTTCACCCCTCCACTTT	CASRGQGEISPLHF
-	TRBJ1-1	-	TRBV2	TGTGCCAGCATCAATAGGGGTCTGATGAACACTGAAGCTTTCTTT	CASINRGLMNTEAFF
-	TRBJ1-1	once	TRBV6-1	TGTGCCAGCAGTGAGGCCAGGGCAGTGGAAGCTTTCTTT	CASSEARAVEAFF
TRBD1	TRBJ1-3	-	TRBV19	TGTGCCAGTAGGAACAGGGGGACTGGAAACACCATATATTTT	CASRNRGTGNTIYF
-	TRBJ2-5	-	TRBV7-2	TGTGCCAGCAGCCAGACTTACAGGGAAATCGAAGAGACCCAGTACTTC	CASSQTYREIEETQYF
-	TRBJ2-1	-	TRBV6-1	TGTGCCAGCAGTGAAGCAGGGGGTGATGAGCAGTTCTTC	CASSEAGGDEQFF
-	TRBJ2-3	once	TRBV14	TGTGCCAGCAGCCACCGTCGGGGGACAGATACGCAGTATTTT	CASSHRRGTDTQYF
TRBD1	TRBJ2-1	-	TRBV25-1	TGTGCCAGCAGTGCCCAGACAGGGGTCTCCTACAATGAGCAGTTCTTC	CASSAQTGVSYNEQFF
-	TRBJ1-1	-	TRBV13	TGTGCCAGCAGCCGGAGGACTGAAGCTTTCTTT	CASSRRTEAFF
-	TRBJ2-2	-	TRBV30	TGTGCCTGCACGGGACAAGGGAGATTCACCGGGGAGCTGTTTTTT	CACTGQGRFTGELFF
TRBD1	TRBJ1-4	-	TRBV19	TGTGCCAGTAGTATAGTGACAGGGCGCGAAAAACTGTTTTTT	CASSIVTGREKLFF
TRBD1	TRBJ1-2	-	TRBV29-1	TGCAGCGTTATTGGCAGGGGGCTTGGCTACACCTTC	CSVIGRGLGYTF
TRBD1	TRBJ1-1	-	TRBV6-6	TGTGCCAGCAGTTGGGACAGGGAGTCAGAAGCTTTCTTT	CASSWDRESEAFF
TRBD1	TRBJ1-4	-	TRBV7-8	TGTGCCAGCAGCTTAGGCGGGACAGCTAATGAAAAACTGTTTTTT	CASSLGGTANEKLFF
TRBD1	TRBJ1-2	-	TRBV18	TGTGCCAGCTCACCTGACAGGGCAGCTAACTATGGCTACACCTTC	CASSPDRAANYGYTF
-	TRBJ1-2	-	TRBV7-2	TGTGCCAGCAGCTTAGTGCAGGGTGGGGCGAACACCTTC	CASSLVQGGANTF
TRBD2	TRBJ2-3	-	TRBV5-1	TGCGCCAGCTGGGAGGGGCGGGAGGGCCGGACAGATACGCAGTATTTT	CASWEGREGRTDTQYF
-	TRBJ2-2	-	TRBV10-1	TGCGCCAGCGGCGGAAACACCGGGGAGCTGTTTTTT	CASGGNTGELFF
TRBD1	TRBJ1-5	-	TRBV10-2	TGCGCCAGCAGGGGACAGCAGTTAAGCAATCAGCCCCAGCATTTT	CASRGQQLSNQPQHF
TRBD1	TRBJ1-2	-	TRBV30	TGTGCCTGGAGTCAGGGGGCGCTGTCTAGGGGCTACACCTTC	CAWSQGALSRGYTF
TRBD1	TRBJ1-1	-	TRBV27	TGTGCCAGCAGTCCTTGGACAGGAGGAAACACTGAAGCTTTCTTT	CASSPWTGGNTEAFF
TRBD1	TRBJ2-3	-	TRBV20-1	TGCAGTGCTAGTCAACAGGGGGCGCTGAGCACAGATACGCAGTATTTT	CSASQQGALSTDTQYF
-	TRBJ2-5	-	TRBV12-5	TGTGCTAGTGGTTTGCAGGTCCAAGAGACCCAGTACTTC	CASGLQVQETQYF
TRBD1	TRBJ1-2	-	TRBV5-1	TGCGCCAGCAGCCAAAGCAGGGGGGAAGGTGGCTACACCTTC	CASSQSRGEGGYTF
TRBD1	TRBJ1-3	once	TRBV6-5	TGTGCCAGTAGCCGGGACAGGGGGCCTGGAAACACCATATATTTT	CASSRDRGPGNTIYF
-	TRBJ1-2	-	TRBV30	TGTGCCTGGAGTGTATCCCTTATCGGGGGAGGCTACACCTTC	CAWSVSLIGGGYTF
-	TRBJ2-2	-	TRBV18	TGTGCCAGCTCACCACGGCAGACTAAAGGCACCGGGGAGCTGTTTTTT	CASSPRQTKGTGELFF
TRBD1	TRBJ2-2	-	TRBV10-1	TGCGCCAGCAGTCGGACAGGGACCGGGGAGCTGTTTTTT	CASSRTGTGELFF
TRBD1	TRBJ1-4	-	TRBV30	TGTGCCTGGAGTACAGGGGGCATGACTAATGAAAAACTGTTTTTT	CAWSTGGMTNEKLFF
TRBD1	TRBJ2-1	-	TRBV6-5	TGTGCCAGCAGGGGGACAGCGTACAATGAGCAGTTCTTC	CASRGTAYNEQFF
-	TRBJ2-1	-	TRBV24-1	TGTGCCACCAGCTCAGCGGAAGTTTCCAACAATGAGCAGTTCTTC	CATSSAEVSNNEQFF
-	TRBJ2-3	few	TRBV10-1	TGCGCCAGCAGTGCCTATAGCACAGATACGCAGTATTTT	CASSAYSTDTQYF
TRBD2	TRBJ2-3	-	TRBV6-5	TGTGCCACCCGGACTAGCGGGGGTCGCACAGATACGCAGTATTTT	CATRTSGGRTDTQYF
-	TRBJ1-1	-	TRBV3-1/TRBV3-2	TGTGCCAGCAGCCAGGGCAGGGGATACACTGAAGCTTTCTTT	CASSQGRGYTEAFF
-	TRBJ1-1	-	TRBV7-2	TGTGCCAGCAGCTACAGAGACCTGAACACTGAAGCTTTCTTT	CASSYRDLNTEAFF
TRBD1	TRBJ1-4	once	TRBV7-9	TGTGCCAGCCACCGGGGACAGGTTAATGAAAAACTGTTTTTT	CASHRGQVNEKLFF
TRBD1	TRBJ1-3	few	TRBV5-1	TGCGCCAGCAGCCTCGGACAGGGGGGTTCAGCTGGAAACACCATATATTTT	CASSLGQGGSAGNTIYF
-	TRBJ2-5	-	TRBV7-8	TGTGCCAGCAGCTTGGGGAGAGGGGAGACCCAGTACTTC	CASSLGRGETQYF
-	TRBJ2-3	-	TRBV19	TGTGCCAGTAGTATCCTCCGGAGGGATACGCAGTATTTT	CASSILRRDTQYF
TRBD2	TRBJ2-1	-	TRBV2	TGTGCCAGCAGTTACCAACTAGCGGGAGTGAATGAGCAGTTCTTC	CASSYQLAGVNEQFF
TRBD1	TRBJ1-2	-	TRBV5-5	TGTGCCAGCAGCTTAGGGACAGGGGGTTATGGCTACACCTTC	CASSLGTGGYGYTF
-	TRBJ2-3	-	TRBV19	TGTGCCAGTAGTAACAGGGCCCGCAGATCTAGCACAGATACGCAGTATTTT	CASSNRARRSSTDTQYF
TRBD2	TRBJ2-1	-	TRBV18	TGTGCCAGCCACACGGGGGGGAATGAGCAGTTCTTC	CASHTGGNEQFF
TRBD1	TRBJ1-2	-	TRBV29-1	TGCAGCGTCTCGACAGGGTTGGATGGCTACACCTTC	CSVSTGLDGYTF
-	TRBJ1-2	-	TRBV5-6	TGTGCCAGCAGCTCGCGGGGGACGGATAGGGACTACACCTTC	CASSSRGTDRDYTF
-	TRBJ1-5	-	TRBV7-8	TGTGCCAGCAGCCCAAGGGGCAGGGGTCCCAATCAGCCCCAGCATTTT	CASSPRGRGPNQPQHF
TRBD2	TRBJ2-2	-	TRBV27	TGTGCCAGCAGTTTAAGTAGCAGGGGACTAGCGGGGGGGAACACCGGGGAGCTGTTTTTT	CASSLSSRGLAGGNTGELFF
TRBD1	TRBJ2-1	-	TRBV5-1	TGCGCCAGCAGCGGGGGACAGGGGGTCTCCTACAATGAGCAGTTCTTC	CASSGGQGVSYNEQFF
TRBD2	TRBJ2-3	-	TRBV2	TGTGCCAGCAGTGGGCTAGCGGGAGTCTCGTTCACAGATACGCAGTATTTT	CASSGLAGVSFTDTQYF
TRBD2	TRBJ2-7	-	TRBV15	TGTGCCACCTCTCGACTAGCGGGAGACAAGGCCTACGAGCAGTACTTC	CATSRLAGDKAYEQYF
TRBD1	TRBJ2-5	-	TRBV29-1	TGCAGCGTTGGGACAGGAGAGGAGACCCAGTACTTC	CSVGTGEETQYF